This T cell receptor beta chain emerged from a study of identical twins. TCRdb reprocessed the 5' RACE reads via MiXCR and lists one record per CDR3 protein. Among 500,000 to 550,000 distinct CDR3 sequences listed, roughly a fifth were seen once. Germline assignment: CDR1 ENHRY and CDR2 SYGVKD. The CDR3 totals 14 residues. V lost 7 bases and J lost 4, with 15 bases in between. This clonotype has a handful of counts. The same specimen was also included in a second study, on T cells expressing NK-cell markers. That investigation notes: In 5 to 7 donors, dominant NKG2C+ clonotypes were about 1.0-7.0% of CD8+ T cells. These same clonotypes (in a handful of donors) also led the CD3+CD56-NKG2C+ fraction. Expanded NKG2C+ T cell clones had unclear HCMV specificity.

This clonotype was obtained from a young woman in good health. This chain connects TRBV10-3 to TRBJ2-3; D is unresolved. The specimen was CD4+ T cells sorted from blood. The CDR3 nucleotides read TGTGCCATCACCGAGAACCGAAGGCCAGATACGCAGTATTTT. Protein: CAITENRRPDTQYF.